These T cell receptor beta chains were read from a single sample in a study of blood T cell repertoires in COVID-19. TCRdb's table, derived via immunoSEQ multiplex PCR, lists solely in-frame clones and lacks some. The table has 120,000 to 150,000 clones, 80% to 90% seen once. The material sequenced was peripheral blood. These receptors were obtained from a man between 18 and 35 years old with COVID-19, enrolled during active disease. Each CDR3 is given without its conserved first and last residue. The D gene is left open where the match is weak.

>.|TRBV30
AWTPLTDTQY
>.|TRBV29-1
SVTYSSGNTIY
>.|TRBV7-9
ASIRSTPQDEEAF
>TRBD2|TRBV6-5
ASSYSSSGIHNEQF
>TRBD2|TRBV9
ASSVAGGGAYNEQF
>TRBD1|TRBV27
ASALDRDEKLL
>.|TRBV15
ATSRDRGTRSPLH
>TRBD2|TRBV5-4
ASSAASGIPEQY
>.|TRBV11-1
ASSFDGYNEQF
>TRBD1|TRBV19
ASSISIPGTGGDYAGELF
>TRBD1|TRBV18
ASSSYPFRDRGNIQY
>.|TRBV5-5
ASSLALGSGGENTEAF
>TRBD1|TRBV27
ASSLNRDRNSYEQY
>.|TRBV27
ASRAVSGNTIY
>.|TRBV4-2
ASSGITGIKYEQY
>TRBD2|TRBV27
ASQLAGSYEQY
>TRBD1|TRBV9
ASSVQGVQETQY
>.|TRBV5-1
ASSLGGQTNEKLL
>TRBD1|TRBV29-1
SNKKGGPSDTQY
>TRBD1|TRBV29-1
SVVPWDSTLGAF
>.|TRBV5-1
ASSLDPGLVGNTIY
>.|TRBV11-3
ASSLGEEQY
>TRBD1|TRBV5-1
ASSLADRETDTQY
>.|TRBV27
ASSLVPPRDNSDEQY
>.|TRBV11-2
ASSLDLRRRQY
>TRBD1|TRBV28
ASRSPDRESQPQH
>TRBD1|TRBV7-9
ASSPDRVDTGELF
>.|TRBV29-1
SVAQQQVNYGYT
>.|TRBV9
ASSTRVYPYEQY
>.|TRBV20-1
SASMGRRNTEAF
>.|TRBV25-1
ASSKTGKETQY
>.|TRBV9
ASSVGEEHSPLH
>.|TRBV2
ASSGTDGDGAYEQY
>TRBD1|TRBV5-1
ASNFKGATNTGELF
>TRBD1|TRBV19
ASRDRERYQPQH
>TRBD1|TRBV10-2
ASSRTGSTGELF
>TRBD1|TRBV19
ASSVTGGSSEQY
>.|TRBV25-1
ASSSYIATNEKLF
>.|TRBV28
ASSSPAAAGRRETQY
>TRBD1|TRBV6-5
ASSRDRGWNQPQH
>.|TRBV19
ASSILTGTPKI
>TRBD2|TRBV10-3
AISESGGGLRNIQY
>.|TRBV9
ASSAPTSTGTQY